This T cell receptor beta chain is drawn from a study of T cells after somatic rescue of genetic block. The J segment lost 6 bases and the V segment lost 1 base, leaving 10 bases of the junction unmatched. Germline CDR1 is SGHRS and CDR2 is YFSETQ. CDR3 length equals 16 residues. The method was immunoSEQ multiplex PCR; TCRdb's version includes in-frame clones alone and lacks a portion of them. The sample includes approximately 100,000 clones, around 89% of them seen just once. This clone was seen a single time. This clonotype was sampled from a woman younger than 30. Sequencing input: peripheral blood mononuclear cells (PBMCs). V gene TRBV5-1 combines with J gene TRBJ2-1; 7 bases align to TRBD2. The CDR3 sequence: CASSLQSGGPFNEQFF. The CDR3 nucleotides read TGCGCCAGCAGCTTGCAATCGGGAGGACCTTTCAATGAGCAGTTCTTC.